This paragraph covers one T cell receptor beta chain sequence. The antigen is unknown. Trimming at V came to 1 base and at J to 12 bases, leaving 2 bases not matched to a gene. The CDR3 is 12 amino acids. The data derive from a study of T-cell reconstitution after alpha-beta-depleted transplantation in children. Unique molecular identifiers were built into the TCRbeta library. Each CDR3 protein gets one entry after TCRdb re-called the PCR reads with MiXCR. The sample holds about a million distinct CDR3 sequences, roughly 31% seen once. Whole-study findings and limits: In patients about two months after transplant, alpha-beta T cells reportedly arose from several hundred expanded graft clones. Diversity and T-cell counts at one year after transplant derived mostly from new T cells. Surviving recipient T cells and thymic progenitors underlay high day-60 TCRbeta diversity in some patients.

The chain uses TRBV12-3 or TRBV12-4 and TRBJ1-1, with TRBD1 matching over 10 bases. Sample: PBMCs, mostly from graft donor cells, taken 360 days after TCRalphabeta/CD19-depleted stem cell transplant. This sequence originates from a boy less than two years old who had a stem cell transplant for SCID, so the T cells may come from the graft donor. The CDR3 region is CASSLVTGGSFF. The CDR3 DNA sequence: TGTGCCAGCAGTTTAGTGACAGGGGGCTCTTTCTTT.